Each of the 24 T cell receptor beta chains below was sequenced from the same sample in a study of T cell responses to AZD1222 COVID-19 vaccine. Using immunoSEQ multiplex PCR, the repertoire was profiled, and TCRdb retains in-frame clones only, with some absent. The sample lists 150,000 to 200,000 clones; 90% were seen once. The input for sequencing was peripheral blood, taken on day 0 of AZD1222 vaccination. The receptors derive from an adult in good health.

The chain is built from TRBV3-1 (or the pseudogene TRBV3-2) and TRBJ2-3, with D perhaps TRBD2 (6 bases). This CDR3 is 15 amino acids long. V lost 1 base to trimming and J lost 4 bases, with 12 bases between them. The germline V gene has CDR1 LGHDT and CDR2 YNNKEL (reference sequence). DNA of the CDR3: TGTGCCAGCAGCCAAGGCCTCGGCGGGGCAGATACGCAGTATTTT. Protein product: CASSQGLGGADTQYF.

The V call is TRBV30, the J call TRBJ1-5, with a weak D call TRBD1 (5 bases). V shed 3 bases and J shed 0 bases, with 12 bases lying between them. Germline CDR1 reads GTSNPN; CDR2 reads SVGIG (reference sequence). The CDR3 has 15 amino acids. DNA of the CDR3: TGTGCCTGGAGGGCTAGGGGTCCTAGCAATCAGCCCCAGCATTTT. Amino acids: CAWRARGPSNQPQHF.

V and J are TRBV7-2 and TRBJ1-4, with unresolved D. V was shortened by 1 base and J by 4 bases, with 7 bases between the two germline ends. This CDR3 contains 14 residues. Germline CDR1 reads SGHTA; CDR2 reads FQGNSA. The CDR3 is CASSLVSGNEKLFF. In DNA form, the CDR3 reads TGTGCCAGCAGCTTAGTTTCTGGTAATGAAAAACTGTTTTTT. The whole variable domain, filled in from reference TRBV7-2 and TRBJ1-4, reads GAGVSQSPSNKVTEKGKDVELRCDPISGHTALYWYRQSLGQGLEFLIYFQGNSAPDKSGLPSDRFSAERTGGSVSTLTIQRTQQEDSAVYLCASSLVSGNEKLFFGSGTQLSVL.

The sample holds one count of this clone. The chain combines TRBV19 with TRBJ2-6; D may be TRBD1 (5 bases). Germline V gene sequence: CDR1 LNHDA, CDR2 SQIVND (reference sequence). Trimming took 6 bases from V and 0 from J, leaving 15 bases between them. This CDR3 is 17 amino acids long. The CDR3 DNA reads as TGTGCCAGTAGAGAGACAGCCGTATTCTCTGGGGCCAACGTCCTGACTTTC. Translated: CASRETAVFSGANVLTF.

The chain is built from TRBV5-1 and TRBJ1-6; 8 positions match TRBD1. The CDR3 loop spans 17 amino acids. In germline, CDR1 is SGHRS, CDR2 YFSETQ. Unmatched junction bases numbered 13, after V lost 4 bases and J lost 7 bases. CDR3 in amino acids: CASSKTQGVAENSPLHF. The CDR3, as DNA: TGCGCCAGCAGCAAAACACAGGGGGTGGCTGAAAATTCACCCCTCCACTTT.

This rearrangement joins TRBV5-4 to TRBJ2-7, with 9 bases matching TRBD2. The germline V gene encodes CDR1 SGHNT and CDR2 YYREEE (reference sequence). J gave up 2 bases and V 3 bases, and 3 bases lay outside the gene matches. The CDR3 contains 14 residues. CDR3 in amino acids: CASSSVAGAYEQYF. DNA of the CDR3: TGTGCCAGCAGCTCGGTAGCGGGGGCCTACGAGCAGTACTTC.

CDR3 DNA sequence: TGTGCCAGCAGTGAAAGCCGAAATTCACCCCTCCACTTT. Translation: CASSESRNSPLHF. This chain connects TRBV2 to TRBJ1-6; no clear D. This CDR3 region has 13 residues. V shed 2 bases and J shed 7 bases, with 6 bases lying between them. Germline V CDR1 and CDR2: SNHLY, FYNNEI.

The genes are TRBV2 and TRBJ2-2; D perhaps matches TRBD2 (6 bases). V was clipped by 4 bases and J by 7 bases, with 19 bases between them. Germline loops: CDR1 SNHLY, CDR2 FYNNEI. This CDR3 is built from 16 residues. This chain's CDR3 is CASSAPGGGVVGELFF. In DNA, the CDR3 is TGTGCCAGCAGTGCCCCAGGCGGCGGGGTGGTCGGGGAGCTGTTTTTT.

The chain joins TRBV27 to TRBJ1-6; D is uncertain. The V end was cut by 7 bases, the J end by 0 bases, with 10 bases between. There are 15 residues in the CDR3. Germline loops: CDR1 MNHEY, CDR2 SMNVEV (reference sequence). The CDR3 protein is CASTAVSSYNSPLHF. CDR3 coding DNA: TGTGCCAGCACCGCAGTGAGCTCCTATAATTCACCCCTCCACTTT.

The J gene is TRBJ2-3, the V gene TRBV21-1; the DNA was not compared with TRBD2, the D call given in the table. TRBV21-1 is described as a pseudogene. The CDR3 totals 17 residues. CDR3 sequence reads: CASSKVGRDKAGDTQYF. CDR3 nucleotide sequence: TGTGCCAGCAGCAAAGTAGGTCGGGATAAGGCCGGGGATACGCAGTATTTT.

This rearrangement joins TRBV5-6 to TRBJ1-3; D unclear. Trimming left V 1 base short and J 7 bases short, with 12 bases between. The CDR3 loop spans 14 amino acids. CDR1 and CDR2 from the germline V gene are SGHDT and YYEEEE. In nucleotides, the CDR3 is TGTGCCAGCAGCTTGCCGGGGTCGGCTAACACCATATATTTT. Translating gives CASSLPGSANTIYF.

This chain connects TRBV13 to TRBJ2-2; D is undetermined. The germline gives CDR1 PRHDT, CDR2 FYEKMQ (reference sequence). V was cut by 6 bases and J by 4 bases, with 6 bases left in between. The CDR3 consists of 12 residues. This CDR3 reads CASRGPTGELFF. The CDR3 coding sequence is TGTGCCAGCAGGGGCCCCACCGGGGAGCTGTTTTTT. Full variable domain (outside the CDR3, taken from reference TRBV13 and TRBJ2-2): AAGVIQSPRHLIKEKRETATLKCYPIPRHDTVYWYQQGPGQDPQFLISFYEKMQSDKGSIPDRFSAQQFSDYHSELNMSSLELGDSALYFCASRGPTGELFFGEGSRLTVL.

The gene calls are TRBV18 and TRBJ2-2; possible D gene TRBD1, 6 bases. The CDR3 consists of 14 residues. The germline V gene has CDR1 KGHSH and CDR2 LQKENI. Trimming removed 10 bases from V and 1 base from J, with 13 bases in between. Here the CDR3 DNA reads TGTGCCACCGGGGTACAGGGGAACACCGGGGAGCTGTTTTTT. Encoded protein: CATGVQGNTGELFF.

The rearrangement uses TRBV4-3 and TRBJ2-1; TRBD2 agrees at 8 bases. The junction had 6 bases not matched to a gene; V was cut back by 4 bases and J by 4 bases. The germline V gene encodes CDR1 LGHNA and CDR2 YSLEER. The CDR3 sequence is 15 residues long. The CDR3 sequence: CASSLEKRGYNEQFF. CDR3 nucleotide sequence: TGCGCCAGCAGCCTCGAAAAGCGGGGGTACAATGAGCAGTTCTTC.

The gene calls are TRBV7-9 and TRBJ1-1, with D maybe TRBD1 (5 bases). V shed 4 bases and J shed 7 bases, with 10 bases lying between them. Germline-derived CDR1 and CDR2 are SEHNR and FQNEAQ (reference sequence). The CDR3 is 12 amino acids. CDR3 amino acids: CASSWDPLEAFF. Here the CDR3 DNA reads TGTGCCAGCAGCTGGGACCCTCTTGAAGCTTTCTTT.

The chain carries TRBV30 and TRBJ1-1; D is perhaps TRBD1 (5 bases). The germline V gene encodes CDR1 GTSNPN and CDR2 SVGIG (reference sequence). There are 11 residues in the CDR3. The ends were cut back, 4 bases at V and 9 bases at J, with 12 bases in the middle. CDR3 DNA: TGTGCCTGGACCCTAGGGGTACAAGCTTTCTTT. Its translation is CAWTLGVQAFF.

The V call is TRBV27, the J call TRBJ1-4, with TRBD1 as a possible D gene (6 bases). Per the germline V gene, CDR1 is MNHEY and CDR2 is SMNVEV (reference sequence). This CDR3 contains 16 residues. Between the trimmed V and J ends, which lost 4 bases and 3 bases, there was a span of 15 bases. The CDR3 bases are TGTGCCAGCAGTTCCATTACCAGGGGCTCTAATGAAAAACTGTTTTTT. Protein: CASSSITRGSNEKLFF.

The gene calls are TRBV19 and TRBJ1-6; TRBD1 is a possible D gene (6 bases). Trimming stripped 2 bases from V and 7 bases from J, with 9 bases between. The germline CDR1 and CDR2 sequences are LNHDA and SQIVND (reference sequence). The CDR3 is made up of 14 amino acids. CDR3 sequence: CASSIRGPNSPLHF. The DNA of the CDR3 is TGTGCCAGTAGTATACGGGGGCCCAATTCACCCCTCCACTTT.

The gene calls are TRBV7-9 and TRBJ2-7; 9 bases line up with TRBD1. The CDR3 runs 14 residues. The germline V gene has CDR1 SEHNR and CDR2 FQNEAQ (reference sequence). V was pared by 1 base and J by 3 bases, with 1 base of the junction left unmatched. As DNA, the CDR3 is TGTGCCAGCAGCTTAGTGGACAGGGGCTACGAGCAGTACTTC. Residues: CASSLVDRGYEQYF.

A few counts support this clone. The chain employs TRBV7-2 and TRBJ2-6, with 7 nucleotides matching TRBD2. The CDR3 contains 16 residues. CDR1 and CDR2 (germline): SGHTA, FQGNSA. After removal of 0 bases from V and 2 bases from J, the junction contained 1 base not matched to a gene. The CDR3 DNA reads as TGTGCCAGCAGCTTAGCGGCGGGGGCTGGGGCCAACGTCCTGACTTTC. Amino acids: CASSLAAGAGANVLTF. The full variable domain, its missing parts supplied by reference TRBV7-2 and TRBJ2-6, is GAGVSQSPSNKVTEKGKDVELRCDPISGHTALYWYRQSLGQGLEFLIYFQGNSAPDKSGLPSDRFSAERTGGSVSTLTIQRTQQEDSAVYLCASSLAAGAGANVLTFGAGSRLTVL.

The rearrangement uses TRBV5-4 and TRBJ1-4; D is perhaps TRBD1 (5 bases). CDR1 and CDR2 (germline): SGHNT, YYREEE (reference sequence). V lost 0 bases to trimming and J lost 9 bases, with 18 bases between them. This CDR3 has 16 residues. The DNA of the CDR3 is TGTGCCAGCAGCTTGGCGGGGCCGCCAGGTCTCCAAAAACTGTTTTTT. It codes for CASSLAGPPGLQKLFF.

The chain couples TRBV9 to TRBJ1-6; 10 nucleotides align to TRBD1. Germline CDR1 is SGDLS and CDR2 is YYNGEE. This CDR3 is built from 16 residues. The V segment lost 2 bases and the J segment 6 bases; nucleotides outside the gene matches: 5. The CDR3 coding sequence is TGTGCCAGCAGCGTGAAGGGGACAGGGGCTAATTCACCCCTCCACTTT. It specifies CASSVKGTGANSPLHF.

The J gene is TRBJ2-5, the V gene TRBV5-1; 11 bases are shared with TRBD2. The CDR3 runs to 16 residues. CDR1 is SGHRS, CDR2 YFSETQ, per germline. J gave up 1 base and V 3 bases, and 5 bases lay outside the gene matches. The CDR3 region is CASSSHGTSGQETQYF. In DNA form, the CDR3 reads TGCGCCAGCAGCTCCCACGGGACTAGCGGCCAAGAGACCCAGTACTTC.

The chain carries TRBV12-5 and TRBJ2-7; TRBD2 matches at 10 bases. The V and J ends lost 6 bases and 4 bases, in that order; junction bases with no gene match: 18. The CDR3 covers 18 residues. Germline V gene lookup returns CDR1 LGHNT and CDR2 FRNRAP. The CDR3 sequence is CASGHPQLAGLRPYEQYF. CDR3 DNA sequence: TGTGCTAGTGGCCACCCCCAACTAGCGGGGCTGCGGCCTTACGAGCAGTACTTC.